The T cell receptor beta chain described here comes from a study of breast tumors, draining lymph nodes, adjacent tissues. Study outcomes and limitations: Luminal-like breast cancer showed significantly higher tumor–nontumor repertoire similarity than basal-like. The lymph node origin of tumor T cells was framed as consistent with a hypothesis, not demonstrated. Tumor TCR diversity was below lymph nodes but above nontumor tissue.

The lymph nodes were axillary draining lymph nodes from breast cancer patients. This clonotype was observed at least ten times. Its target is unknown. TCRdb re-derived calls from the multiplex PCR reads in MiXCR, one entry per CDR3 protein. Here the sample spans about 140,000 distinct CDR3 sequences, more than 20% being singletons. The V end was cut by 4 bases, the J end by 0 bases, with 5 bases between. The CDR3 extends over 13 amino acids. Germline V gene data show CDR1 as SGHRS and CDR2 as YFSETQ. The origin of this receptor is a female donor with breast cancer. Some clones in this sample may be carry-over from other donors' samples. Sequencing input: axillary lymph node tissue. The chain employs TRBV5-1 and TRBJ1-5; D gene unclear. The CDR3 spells CASSRDSNQPQHF. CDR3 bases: TGCGCCAGCAGCAGAGATAGCAATCAGCCCCAGCATTTT.